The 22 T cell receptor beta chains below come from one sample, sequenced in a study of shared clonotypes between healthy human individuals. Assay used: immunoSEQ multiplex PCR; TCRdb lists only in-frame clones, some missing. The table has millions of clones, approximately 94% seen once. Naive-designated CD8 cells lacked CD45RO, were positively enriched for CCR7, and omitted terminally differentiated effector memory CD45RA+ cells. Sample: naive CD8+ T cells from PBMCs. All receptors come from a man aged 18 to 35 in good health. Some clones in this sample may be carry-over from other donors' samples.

The CDR3: CASSGATEGAYNEQFF. CDR3 nucleotides: TGTGCCAGCAGCGGAGCAACGGAGGGGGCCTACAATGAGCAGTTCTTC. The gene calls are TRBV9 and TRBJ2-1, with D tentatively TRBD1 or TRBD2 (6 bases each). In germline, CDR1 is SGDLS, CDR2 YYNGEE. Trimming cost V 3 bases and J 2 bases, with 15 bases left between them. The CDR3 is 16 amino acids.

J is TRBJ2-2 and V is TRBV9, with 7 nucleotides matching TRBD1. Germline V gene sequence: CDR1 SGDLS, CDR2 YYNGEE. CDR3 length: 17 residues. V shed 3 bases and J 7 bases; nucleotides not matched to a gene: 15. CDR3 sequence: CASSALRAGGENGELFF. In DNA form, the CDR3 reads TGTGCCAGCAGCGCGTTGCGAGCAGGGGGTGAGAACGGGGAGCTGTTTTTT.

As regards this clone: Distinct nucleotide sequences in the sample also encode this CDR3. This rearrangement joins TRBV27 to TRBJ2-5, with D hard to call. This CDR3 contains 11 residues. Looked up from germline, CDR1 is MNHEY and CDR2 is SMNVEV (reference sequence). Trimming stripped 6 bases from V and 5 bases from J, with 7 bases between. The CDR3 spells CASSLGETQYF. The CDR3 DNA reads TGTGCCAGCAGCCTAGGGGAGACCCAGTACTTC.

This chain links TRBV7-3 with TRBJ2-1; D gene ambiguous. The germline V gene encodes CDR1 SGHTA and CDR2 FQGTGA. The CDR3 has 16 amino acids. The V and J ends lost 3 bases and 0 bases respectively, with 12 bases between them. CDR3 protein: CASSFLGATSYNEQFF. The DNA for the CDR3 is TGTGCCAGCAGCTTCCTCGGAGCGACCTCCTACAATGAGCAGTTCTTC.

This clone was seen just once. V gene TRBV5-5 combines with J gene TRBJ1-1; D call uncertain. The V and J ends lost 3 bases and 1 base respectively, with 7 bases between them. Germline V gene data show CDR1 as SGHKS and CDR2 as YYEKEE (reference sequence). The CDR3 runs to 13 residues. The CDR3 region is CASSSYRNTEAFF. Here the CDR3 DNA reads TGTGCCAGCAGCTCGTACAGGAACACTGAAGCTTTCTTT.

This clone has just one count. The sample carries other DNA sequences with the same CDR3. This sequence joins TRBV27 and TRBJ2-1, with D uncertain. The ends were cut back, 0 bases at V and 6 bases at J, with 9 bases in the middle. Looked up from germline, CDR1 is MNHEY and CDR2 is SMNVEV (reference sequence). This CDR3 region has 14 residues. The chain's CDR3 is CASSLSLRGNEQFF. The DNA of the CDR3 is TGTGCCAGCAGTTTATCTCTCCGCGGCAATGAGCAGTTCTTC.

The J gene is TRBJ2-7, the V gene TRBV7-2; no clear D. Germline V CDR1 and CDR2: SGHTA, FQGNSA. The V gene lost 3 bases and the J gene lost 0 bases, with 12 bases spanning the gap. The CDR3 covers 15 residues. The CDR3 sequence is CASSFYYQSSYEQYF. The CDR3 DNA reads TGTGCCAGCAGCTTCTACTACCAAAGCTCCTACGAGCAGTACTTC. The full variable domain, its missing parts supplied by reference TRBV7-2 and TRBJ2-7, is GAGVSQSPSNKVTEKGKDVELRCDPISGHTALYWYRQSLGQGLEFLIYFQGNSAPDKSGLPSDRFSAERTGGSVSTLTIQRTQQEDSAVYLCASSFYYQSSYEQYFGPGTRLTVT.

CDR3 DNA: TGTGCCAGCAGCTACGGGAGCGGGCCACCCTACGAGCAGTACTTC. The encoded protein is CASSYGSGPPYEQYF. The J gene is TRBJ2-7, the V gene TRBV11-2, with a tentative D call TRBD2 (6 bases). The germline V and J ends were trimmed by 4 bases and 2 bases, with 15 bases remaining between them. The CDR3 spans 15 residues. Germline CDR1 and CDR2: SGHAT and FQNNGV.

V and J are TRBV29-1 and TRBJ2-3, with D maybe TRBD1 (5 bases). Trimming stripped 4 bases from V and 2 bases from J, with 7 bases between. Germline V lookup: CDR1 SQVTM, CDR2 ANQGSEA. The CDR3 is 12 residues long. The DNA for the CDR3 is TGCAGCGTTGGACAGCTCACAGATACGCAGTATTTT. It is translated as CSVGQLTDTQYF.

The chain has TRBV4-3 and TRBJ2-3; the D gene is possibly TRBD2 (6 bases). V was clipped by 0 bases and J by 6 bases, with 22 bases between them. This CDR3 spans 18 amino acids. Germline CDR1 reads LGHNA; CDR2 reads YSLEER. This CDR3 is CASSQDPAGLRGLDTQYF. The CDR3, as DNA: TGCGCCAGCAGCCAAGATCCGGCGGGACTCCGGGGCTTGGATACGCAGTATTTT.

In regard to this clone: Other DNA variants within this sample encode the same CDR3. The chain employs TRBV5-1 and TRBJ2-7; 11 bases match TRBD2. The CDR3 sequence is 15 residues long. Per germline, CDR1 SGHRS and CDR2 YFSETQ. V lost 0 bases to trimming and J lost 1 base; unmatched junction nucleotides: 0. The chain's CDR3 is CASSLGLAGSYEQYF. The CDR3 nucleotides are TGCGCCAGCAGCTTGGGACTAGCGGGGTCCTACGAGCAGTACTTC. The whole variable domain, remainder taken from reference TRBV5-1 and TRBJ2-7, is KAGVTQTPRYLIKTRGQQVTLSCSPISGHRSVSWYQQTPGQGLQFLFEYFSETQRNKGNFPGRFSGRQFSNSRSEMNVSTLELGDSALYLCASSLGLAGSYEQYFGPGTRLTVT.

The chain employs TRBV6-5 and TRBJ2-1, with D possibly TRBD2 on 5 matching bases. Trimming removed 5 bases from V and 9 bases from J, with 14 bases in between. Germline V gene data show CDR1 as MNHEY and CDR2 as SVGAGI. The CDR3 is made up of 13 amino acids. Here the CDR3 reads CASSPGSAGEQFF. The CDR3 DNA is TGTGCCAGCAGTCCGGGATCCGCCGGTGAGCAGTTCTTC.

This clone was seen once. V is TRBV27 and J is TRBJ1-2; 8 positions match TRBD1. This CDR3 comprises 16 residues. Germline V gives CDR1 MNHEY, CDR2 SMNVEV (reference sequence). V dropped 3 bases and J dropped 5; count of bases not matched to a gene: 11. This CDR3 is CASSLLSPGGVYGYTF. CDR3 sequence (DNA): TGTGCCAGCAGTTTGTTGTCCCCAGGGGGCGTATATGGCTACACCTTC.

The CDR3 DNA is TGTGCCAGCAGCTTAGGACAGGGAAGAGCTTTCTTT. It specifies CASSLGQGRAFF. The chain has TRBV5-6 and TRBJ1-1, with TRBD1 matching over 8 bases. V lost 2 bases to trimming and J lost 10 bases; unmatched junction nucleotides: 4. The CDR3 runs to 12 residues. Germline CDR1 SGHDT, CDR2 YYEEEE.

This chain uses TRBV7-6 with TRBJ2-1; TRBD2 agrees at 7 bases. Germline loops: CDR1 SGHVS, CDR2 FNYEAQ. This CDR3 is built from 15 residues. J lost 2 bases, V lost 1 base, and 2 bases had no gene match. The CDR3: CASSLGGRTYNEQFF. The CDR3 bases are TGTGCCAGCAGCTTAGGCGGGAGAACCTACAATGAGCAGTTCTTC.

CDR3 region: CASSPFGYQETQYF. CDR3 nucleotides: TGTGCCAGCAGCCCGTTTGGTTACCAAGAGACCCAGTACTTC. V is TRBV6-5 and J is TRBJ2-5; no definite D call. CDR3 size: 14 residues. Germline V gene lookup returns CDR1 MNHEY and CDR2 SVGAGI. The germline V and J ends were trimmed by 6 bases and 0 bases, with 11 bases remaining between them.

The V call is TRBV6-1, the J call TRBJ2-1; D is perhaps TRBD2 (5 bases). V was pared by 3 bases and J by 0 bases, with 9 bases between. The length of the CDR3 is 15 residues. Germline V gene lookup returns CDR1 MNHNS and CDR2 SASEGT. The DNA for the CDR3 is TGTGCCAGCAGTGACGGGGTTAGCTCCTACAATGAGCAGTTCTTC. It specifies CASSDGVSSYNEQFF.

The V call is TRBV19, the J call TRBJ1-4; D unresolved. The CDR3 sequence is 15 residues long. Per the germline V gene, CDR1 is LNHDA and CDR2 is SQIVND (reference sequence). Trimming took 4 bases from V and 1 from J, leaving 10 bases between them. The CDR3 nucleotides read TGTGCCAGTAGTACAACCCGCAGAACTAATGAAAAACTGTTTTTT. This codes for CASSTTRRTNEKLFF.

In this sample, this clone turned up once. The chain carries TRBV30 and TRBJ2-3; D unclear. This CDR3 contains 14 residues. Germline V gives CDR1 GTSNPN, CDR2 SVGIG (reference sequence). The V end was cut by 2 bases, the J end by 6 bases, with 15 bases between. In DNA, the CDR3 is TGTGCCTGGAGTTGGCCAGGACGCAGGGATACGCAGTATTTT. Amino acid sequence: CAWSWPGRRDTQYF.

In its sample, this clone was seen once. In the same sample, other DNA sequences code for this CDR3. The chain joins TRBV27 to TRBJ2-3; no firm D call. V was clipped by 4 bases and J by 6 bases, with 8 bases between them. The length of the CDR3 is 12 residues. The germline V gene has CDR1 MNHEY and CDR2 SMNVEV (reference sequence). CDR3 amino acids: CASSSPADTQYF. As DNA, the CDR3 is TGTGCCAGCAGTTCCCCCGCGGATACGCAGTATTTT.

The CDR3 is CASSQDWGQGSYEQYF. CDR3 coding DNA: TGCGCCAGCAGCCAAGATTGGGGACAGGGTTCCTACGAGCAGTACTTC. This rearrangement joins TRBV4-1 to TRBJ2-7, with 9 bases fitting TRBD1. The length of the CDR3 is 16 residues. The junction had 4 bases not matched to a gene; V was cut back by 0 bases and J by 1 base. CDR1 is MGHRA and CDR2 is YSYEKL in the germline V gene.

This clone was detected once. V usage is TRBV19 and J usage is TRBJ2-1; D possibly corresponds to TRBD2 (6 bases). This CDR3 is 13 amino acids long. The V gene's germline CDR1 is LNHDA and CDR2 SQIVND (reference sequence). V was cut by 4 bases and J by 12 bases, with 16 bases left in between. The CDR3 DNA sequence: TGTGCCAGTAGTAGCTCTCAGCGGGCCTGGCAGTTCTTC. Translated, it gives CASSSSQRAWQFF. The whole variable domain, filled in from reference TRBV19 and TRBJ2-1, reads DGGITQSPKYLFRKEGQNVTLSCEQNLNHDAMYWYRQDPGQGLRLIYYSQIVNDFQKGDIAEGYSVSREKKESFPLTVTSAQKNPTAFYLCASSSSQRAWQFFGPGTRLTVL.